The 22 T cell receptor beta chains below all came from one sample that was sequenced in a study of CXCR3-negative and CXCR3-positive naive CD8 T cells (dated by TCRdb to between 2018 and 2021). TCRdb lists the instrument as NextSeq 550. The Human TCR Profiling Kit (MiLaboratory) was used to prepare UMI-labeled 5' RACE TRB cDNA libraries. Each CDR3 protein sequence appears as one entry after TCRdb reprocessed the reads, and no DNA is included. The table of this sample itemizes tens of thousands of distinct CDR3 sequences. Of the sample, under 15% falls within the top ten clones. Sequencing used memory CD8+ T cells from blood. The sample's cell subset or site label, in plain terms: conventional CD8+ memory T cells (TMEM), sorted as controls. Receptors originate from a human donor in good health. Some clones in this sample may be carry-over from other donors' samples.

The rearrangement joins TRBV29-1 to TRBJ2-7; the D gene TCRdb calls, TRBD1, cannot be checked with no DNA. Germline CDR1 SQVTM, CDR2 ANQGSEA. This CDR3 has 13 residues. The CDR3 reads CSVDQTGSYEQYF.

CDR3 protein: CASGVYNEQFF. The V call is TRBV19, the J call TRBJ2-1. Germline CDR1 LNHDA, CDR2 SQIVND (reference sequence). CDR3 length equals 11 residues.

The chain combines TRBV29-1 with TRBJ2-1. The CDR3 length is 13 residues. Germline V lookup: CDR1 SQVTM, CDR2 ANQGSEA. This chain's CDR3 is CSVDHDPDDEQFF.

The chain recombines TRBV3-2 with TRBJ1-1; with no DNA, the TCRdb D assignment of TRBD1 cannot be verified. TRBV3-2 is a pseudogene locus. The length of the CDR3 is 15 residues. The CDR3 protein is CASSQARALGTEAFF.

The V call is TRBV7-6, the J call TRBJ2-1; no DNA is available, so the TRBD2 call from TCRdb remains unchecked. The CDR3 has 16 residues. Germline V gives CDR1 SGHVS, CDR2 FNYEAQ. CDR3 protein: CASSLFASGFYNEQFF.

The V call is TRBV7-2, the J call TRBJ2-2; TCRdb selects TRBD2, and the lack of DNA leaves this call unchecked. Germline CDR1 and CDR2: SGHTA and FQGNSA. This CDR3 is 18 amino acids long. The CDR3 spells CASSLGTSGGWNTGELFF.

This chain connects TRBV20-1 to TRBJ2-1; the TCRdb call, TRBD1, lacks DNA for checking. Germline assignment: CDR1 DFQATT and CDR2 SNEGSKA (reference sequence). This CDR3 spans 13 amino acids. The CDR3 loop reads CSAPGTGYNEQFF.

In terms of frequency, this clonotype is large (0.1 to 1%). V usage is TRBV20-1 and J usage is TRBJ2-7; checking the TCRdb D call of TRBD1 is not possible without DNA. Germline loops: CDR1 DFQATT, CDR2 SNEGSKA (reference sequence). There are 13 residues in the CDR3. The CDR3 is CSASGDRDYEQYF.

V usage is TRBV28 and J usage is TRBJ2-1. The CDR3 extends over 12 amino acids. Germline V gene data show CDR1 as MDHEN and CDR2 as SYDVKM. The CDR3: CASSPQIDEQFF.

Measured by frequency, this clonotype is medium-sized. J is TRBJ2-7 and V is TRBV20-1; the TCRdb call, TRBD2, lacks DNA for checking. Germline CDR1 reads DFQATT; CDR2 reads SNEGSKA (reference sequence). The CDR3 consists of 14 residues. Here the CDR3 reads CSARGLAGLYEQYF.

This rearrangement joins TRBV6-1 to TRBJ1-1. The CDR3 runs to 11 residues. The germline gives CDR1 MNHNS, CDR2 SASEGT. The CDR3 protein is CASSWAREAFF.

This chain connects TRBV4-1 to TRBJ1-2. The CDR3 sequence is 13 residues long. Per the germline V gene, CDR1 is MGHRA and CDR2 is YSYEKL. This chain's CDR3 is CASSQVQGDGYTF.

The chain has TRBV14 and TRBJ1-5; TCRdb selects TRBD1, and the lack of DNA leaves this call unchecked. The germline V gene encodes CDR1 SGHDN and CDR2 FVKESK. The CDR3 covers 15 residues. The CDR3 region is CASSQEDRGPLTQHF. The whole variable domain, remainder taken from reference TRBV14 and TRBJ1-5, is EAGVTQFPSHSVIEKGQTVTLRCDPISGHDNLYWYRRVMGKEIKFLLHFVKESKQDESGMPNNRFLAERTGGTYSTLKVQPAELEDSGVYFCASSQEDRGPLTQHFGDGTRLSIL.

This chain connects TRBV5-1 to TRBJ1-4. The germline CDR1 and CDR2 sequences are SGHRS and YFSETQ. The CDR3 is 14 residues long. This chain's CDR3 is CASKSGGTNEKLFF.

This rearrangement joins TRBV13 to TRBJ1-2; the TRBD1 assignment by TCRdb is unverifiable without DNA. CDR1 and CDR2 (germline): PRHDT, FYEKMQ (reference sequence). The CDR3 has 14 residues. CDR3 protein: CASSLDGTGAGYTF.

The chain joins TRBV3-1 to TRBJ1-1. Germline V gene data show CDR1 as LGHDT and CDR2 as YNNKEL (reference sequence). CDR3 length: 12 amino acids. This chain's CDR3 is CASSQGGGEAFF.

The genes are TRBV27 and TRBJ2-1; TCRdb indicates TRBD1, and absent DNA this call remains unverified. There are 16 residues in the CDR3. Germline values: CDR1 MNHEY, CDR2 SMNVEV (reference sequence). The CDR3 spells CASRKLTQGMSLEQFF.

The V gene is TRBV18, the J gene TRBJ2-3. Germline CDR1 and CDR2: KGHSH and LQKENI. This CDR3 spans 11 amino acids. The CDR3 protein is CASSPEDTQYF.

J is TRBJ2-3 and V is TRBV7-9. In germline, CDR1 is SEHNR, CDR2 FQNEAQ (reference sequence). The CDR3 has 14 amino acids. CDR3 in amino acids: CASRDGLVWDTQYF.

CDR3 loop: CASIGNTEAFF. This chain joins TRBV19 and TRBJ1-1. CDR1 and CDR2 from the germline V gene are LNHDA and SQIVND (reference sequence). CDR3 length: 11 residues.

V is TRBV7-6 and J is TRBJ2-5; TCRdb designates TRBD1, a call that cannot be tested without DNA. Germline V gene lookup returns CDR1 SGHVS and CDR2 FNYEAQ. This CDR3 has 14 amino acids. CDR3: CASSPPDREETQYF.

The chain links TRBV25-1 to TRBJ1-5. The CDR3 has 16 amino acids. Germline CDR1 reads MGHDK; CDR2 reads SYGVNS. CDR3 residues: CASSGGGVGSNQPQHF. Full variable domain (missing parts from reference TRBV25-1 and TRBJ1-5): EADIYQTPRYLVIGTGKKITLECSQTMGHDKMYWYQQDPGMELHLIHYSYGVNSTEKGDLSSESTVSRIRTEHFPLTLESARPSHTSQYLCASSGGGVGSNQPQHFGDGTRLSIL.